This section outlines one TCR beta chain sequence together with its context. Its antigen is unknown. Adult Caucasians living in Nashville, Tennessee made up all of the donors. This entry belongs to a study of shared clonotypes between healthy human individuals. Study results and limitations: A few donors held roughly 5% of naive CD4 clonotypes in common. Generally, estimated richness proved larger in naive subsets than it did in memory subsets.

At a deep level, the assay was run. Libraries were prepared by immunoSEQ multiplex PCR; TCRdb keeps only in-frame clonotypes and omits some of them. This sample carries under 2.5 million clones, 80% to 95% of them seen once, and the ten largest clones take 0.37%. The J segment lost 11 bases and the V segment lost 6 bases, leaving 8 bases of the junction unmatched. Germline V CDR1 and CDR2: MNHEY, SVGAGI. The CDR3 has 15 amino acids. Sequenced input: naive CD4+ T cells from PBMCs. Subset reported: CD45RA+ positively selected. The chain joins TRBV6-5 to TRBJ2-3; TRBD2 matches at 16 bases. This receptor was identified in a man younger than 35 in good health. Some clones in this sample may be carry-over from other donors' samples. The CDR3 nucleotides are TGTGCCAGCAGAGCGCCGGGACTAGCGGGAGGGGGGCAGTATTTT. It specifies CASRAPGLAGGGQYF.